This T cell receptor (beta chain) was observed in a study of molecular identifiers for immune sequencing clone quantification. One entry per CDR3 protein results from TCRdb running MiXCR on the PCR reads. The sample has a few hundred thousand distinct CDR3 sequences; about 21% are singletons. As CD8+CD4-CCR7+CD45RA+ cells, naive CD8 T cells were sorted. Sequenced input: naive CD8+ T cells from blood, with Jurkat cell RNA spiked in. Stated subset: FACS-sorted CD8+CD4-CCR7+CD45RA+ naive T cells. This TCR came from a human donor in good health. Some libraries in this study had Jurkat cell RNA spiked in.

The CDR3 DNA reads as TGTGCCAGCAGCTTTGTAGGCCCGGGCACAGATACGCAGTATTTT. This gives the protein CASSFVGPGTDTQYF. This rearrangement joins TRBV11-2 to TRBJ2-3; D call uncertain. Germline lookup yields CDR1 SGHAT and CDR2 FQNNGV. The CDR3 consists of 15 residues. The V end was cut by 3 bases, the J end by 1 base, with 11 bases between.